This T cell receptor beta chain appears in the sequencing data of a study of blood T cell repertoires in COVID-19. Study-wide background: Sites across the United States, Italy and Spain contributed samples from acute and convalescent COVID-19.

The data were produced by immunoSEQ multiplex PCR, yet TCRdb's version contains in-frame clones alone and is incomplete. The sample carries roughly 52,000 clones, roughly 90% recorded once. This clone has just a few counts. The receptor was derived from a man aged 55 to 70 with active COVID-19. The sequencing sample was made of peripheral blood.

This chain's CDR3 is CASSQDLGTPYEQYF. The CDR3 DNA is TGTGCCAGCAGCCAAGATCTGGGGACACCTTACGAGCAGTACTTC. The chain recombines TRBV3-1 (or the pseudogene TRBV3-2) with TRBJ2-7, with D possibly being TRBD1 (6 bases). Trimming left V 0 bases short and J 4 bases short, with 13 bases between. CDR1 and CDR2 from the germline V gene are LGHDT and YNNKEL (reference sequence). The CDR3 has 15 amino acids.